The 24 T cell receptor beta chains below come from one sample, sequenced in a study of cytomegalovirus exposure and HLA in healthy donors. The PCR made use of 60 Vbeta and 13 Jbeta primers. Using immunoSEQ multiplex PCR, the repertoire was profiled, and TCRdb retains in-frame clones only, with some absent. The sample contains 120,000 or so clones, 60% to 85% of which appear only once. The sample taken for sequencing was PBMCs. The source of these receptors is a man aged 25 to 40 in good health and CMV-seronegative.

V usage is TRBV5-4 and J usage is TRBJ2-1; 8 nucleotides agree with TRBD2. Trimming removed 7 bases from V and 6 bases from J; junction bases left unmatched: 15. The CDR3 sequence is 16 residues long. Germline V lookup: CDR1 SGHNT, CDR2 YYREEE (reference sequence). CDR3 loop: CASQLAGTRSINEQFF. The CDR3 region has the DNA TGTGCCAGCCAGCTGGCCGGGACTAGGAGTATCAATGAGCAGTTCTTC. The full variable domain, with the rest looked up from reference TRBV5-4 and TRBJ2-1, is ETGVTQSPTHLIKTRGQQVTLRCSSQSGHNTVSWYQQALGQGPQFIFQYYREEENGRGNFPPRFSGLQFPNYSSELNVNALELDDSALYLCASQLAGTRSINEQFFGPGTRLTVL.

CDR3 in amino acids: CASSLSANYEQYF. The CDR3 DNA follows: TGTGCCAGCAGTTTATCAGCCAACTACGAGCAGTACTTC. The chain has TRBV27 and TRBJ2-7, with unresolved D. Trimming removed 0 bases from V and 3 bases from J, with 6 bases in between. CDR3 length equals 13 residues. Germline V gene data show CDR1 as MNHEY and CDR2 as SMNVEV (reference sequence).

The chain joins TRBV28 to TRBJ2-7, with D perhaps matching TRBD2 (5 bases). Germline V gene lookup returns CDR1 MDHEN and CDR2 SYDVKM. V dropped 2 bases and J dropped 6 bases, with 14 bases sitting between them. This CDR3 has 14 amino acids. For the CDR3, the DNA is TGTGCCAGCAGTTTAGGCCTAGCAGGCGTCGAGCAGTACTTC. Its protein is CASSLGLAGVEQYF.

The J gene is TRBJ2-4, the V gene TRBV5-1, with 7 bases identical to TRBD1. Per the germline V gene, CDR1 is SGHRS and CDR2 is YFSETQ. The CDR3 sequence is 16 residues long. With 1 base clipped from V and 1 base from J, the junction kept 5 bases outside the gene matches. CDR3 sequence (DNA): TGCGCCAGCAGCTTGTTAGGGGGCATGGCCAAAAACATTCAGTACTTC. It translates to CASSLLGGMAKNIQYF.

The chain carries TRBV6-5 and TRBJ2-2, with 10 bases aligning to TRBD2. This CDR3 contains 16 residues. Germline V gives CDR1 MNHEY, CDR2 SVGAGI. V shed 2 bases and J 7 bases; nucleotides not matched to a gene: 7. The CDR3 DNA reads TGTGCCAGCAGTTACCTAGCAGCGGGAGGGGGCGGGGAGCTGTTTTTT. It is translated as CASSYLAAGGGGELFF.

This sequence joins TRBV21-1 and TRBJ1-5; the table's D call, TRBD1, was not checked against the DNA. TRBV21-1 has pseudogene status. The CDR3 contains 16 residues. The CDR3 reads CASSRWTVYSNQPQHF. In DNA, the CDR3 is TGTGCCAGCAGCAGGTGGACAGTCTATAGCAATCAGCCCCAGCATTTT.

The V gene is TRBV18, the J gene TRBJ1-2; D is uncertain. Germline CDR1 KGHSH, CDR2 LQKENI. The CDR3 contains 15 residues. V dropped 9 bases and J dropped 5 bases, with 22 bases sitting between them. CDR3 sequence reads: CASLGSRDAVYGYTF. The CDR3 DNA reads as TGTGCCAGTCTCGGCAGCCGGGATGCCGTTTATGGCTACACCTTC.

The chain carries TRBV9 and TRBJ2-1; no clear D. CDR1 is SGDLS, CDR2 YYNGEE, per germline. The CDR3 sequence is 14 residues long. Deletions cut 4 bases from V and 9 bases from J, with 17 bases between. The CDR3 DNA reads TGTGCCAGCAGCCCAAACCCATACCCGGGTGAGCAGTTCTTC. It codes for CASSPNPYPGEQFF.

The chain joins TRBV6-5 to TRBJ1-4; 11 bases agree with TRBD1. The CDR3 consists of 15 residues. The germline CDR1 and CDR2 sequences are MNHEY and SVGAGI. Trimming at V came to 0 bases and at J to 11 bases, leaving 5 bases not matched to a gene. CDR3 region: CASSYSWTGGDKLFF. CDR3 nucleotide sequence: TGTGCCAGCAGTTACTCGTGGACAGGGGGCGACAAACTGTTTTTT.

The chain joins TRBV4-1 to TRBJ1-4, with a tentative D call TRBD1 (6 bases). The CDR3 has 15 residues. CDR1 and CDR2 (germline): MGHRA, YSYEKL. Trimming stripped 4 bases from V and 3 bases from J, with 12 bases between. CDR3 DNA sequence: TGCGCCAGCAGCCCAAGCCACAGGGCTAATGAAAAACTGTTTTTT. Translating it yields CASSPSHRANEKLFF.

This clone was recorded a few times. The rearrangement links TRBV5-1 to TRBJ2-7, with a tentative D call TRBD2 (5 bases). CDR1 SGHRS and CDR2 YFSETQ come from the germline V gene. The CDR3 totals 14 residues. V shed 4 bases and J shed 0 bases, with 11 bases lying between them. The CDR3 is CASSADSISYEQYF. DNA of the CDR3: TGCGCCAGCAGCGCGGACTCCATCTCCTACGAGCAGTACTTC.

This clone turned up a few times. The genes are TRBV9 and TRBJ2-1; the match to TRBD2 covers 10 bases. V was clipped by 5 bases and J by 4 bases; unmatched bases: 3. CDR1 is SGDLS, CDR2 YYNGEE, per germline. The CDR3 is made up of 14 amino acids. In DNA, the CDR3 is TGTGCCAGCAGTCGACTAGCGGGTTACAATGAGCAGTTCTTC. It is translated as CASSRLAGYNEQFF.

The V call is TRBV7-3, the J call TRBJ2-7; D is perhaps TRBD1 (7 bases). Germline V gives CDR1 SGHTA, CDR2 FQGTGA. The CDR3 consists of 14 residues. V gave up 5 bases and J gave up 3 bases, with 14 bases separating them. Here the CDR3 DNA reads TGTGCCAGCAGCCCGGGGGACAGCCGCTACGAGCAGTACTTC. Protein sequence: CASSPGDSRYEQYF.

A few counts support this clone. The gene calls are TRBV5-4 and TRBJ1-4; unclear D gene. This CDR3 spans 14 amino acids. Trimming took off 0 bases at V and 6 bases at J, with 9 bases between the two ends. Per the germline V gene, CDR1 is SGHNT and CDR2 is YYREEE (reference sequence). The CDR3 protein is CASSLGVQDEKLFF. CDR3 sequence (DNA): TGTGCCAGCAGCTTGGGGGTGCAGGATGAAAAACTGTTTTTT.

The gene calls are TRBV15 and TRBJ2-7; tentative D call: TRBD2 (5 bases). Looked up from germline, CDR1 is LNHNV and CDR2 is YYDKDF (reference sequence). V dropped 3 bases and J dropped 1 base, with 7 bases sitting between them. CDR3 length equals 13 residues. CDR3: CATSRDFSYEQYF. CDR3 bases: TGTGCCACCAGCAGGGACTTTTCCTACGAGCAGTACTTC.

The V gene is TRBV5-1, the J gene TRBJ2-5; possible D gene TRBD2, 5 bases. The CDR3 runs to 16 residues. V lost 0 bases to trimming and J lost 2 bases, with 14 bases between them. Germline V CDR1 and CDR2: SGHRS, YFSETQ. CDR3 DNA: TGCGCCAGCAGCTTGGGACGCGCGGGCCAACAAGAGACCCAGTACTTC. Translated: CASSLGRAGQQETQYF.

The chain recombines TRBV19 with TRBJ1-5; TRBD1 is a possible D gene (5 bases). V was trimmed by 7 bases and J by 7 bases, leaving 14 bases between them. Germline V lookup: CDR1 LNHDA, CDR2 SQIVND (reference sequence). This CDR3 region has 13 residues. The CDR3 loop is CASMGYRFQPQHF. As DNA, the CDR3 is TGTGCCAGTATGGGGTACAGGTTCCAGCCCCAGCATTTT. The whole variable domain, remainder taken from reference TRBV19 and TRBJ1-5, is DGGITQSPKYLFRKEGQNVTLSCEQNLNHDAMYWYRQDPGQGLRLIYYSQIVNDFQKGDIAEGYSVSREKKESFPLTVTSAQKNPTAFYLCASMGYRFQPQHFGDGTRLSIL.

CDR3 coding DNA: TGTGCCAGCAGCGACACTAGCGGGAGTTACAATGAGCAGTTCTTC. It codes for CASSDTSGSYNEQFF. This chain connects TRBV9 to TRBJ2-1; TRBD2 aligns across 11 bases. Unmatched junction bases numbered 3, after V lost 3 bases and J lost 4 bases. Germline CDR1 and CDR2: SGDLS and YYNGEE. The CDR3 length is 15 residues. The variable domain in full, with the rest retrieved from reference TRBV9 and TRBJ2-1, is DSGVTQTPKHLITATGQRVTLRCSPRSGDLSVYWYQQSLDQGLQFLIQYYNGEERAKGNILERFSAQQFPDLHSELNLSSLELGDSALYFCASSDTSGSYNEQFFGPGTRLTVL.

This clone was detected once. The chain links TRBV7-9 to TRBJ2-7; D might be TRBD1 (6 bases). Trimming removed 5 bases at V and 2 bases at J, with 13 bases between. Germline V gives CDR1 SEHNR, CDR2 FQNEAQ (reference sequence). The CDR3 runs to 14 residues. As DNA, the CDR3 is TGTGCCAGCAGCCGCAGGGGCAATCCCTACGAGCAGTACTTC. It is translated as CASSRRGNPYEQYF.

The rearrangement links TRBV9 to TRBJ1-2, with D hard to call. There are 13 residues in the CDR3. Trimming shortened V by 4 bases and J by 4 bases, and 11 bases separated the two germline ends. CDR1 is SGDLS and CDR2 is YYNGEE in the germline V gene. The CDR3 DNA follows: TGTGCCAGCAGCCTCTCGACAACCTATGGCTACACCTTC. Its translation is CASSLSTTYGYTF.

The chain carries TRBV5-1 and TRBJ2-2, with no clear D. This CDR3 spans 13 amino acids. From germline, CDR1 is SGHRS and CDR2 YFSETQ. V shed 3 bases and J shed 8 bases, with 11 bases lying between them. The DNA of the CDR3 is TGCGCCAGCAGCTCCCTCGAGGTTGGGGAGCTGTTTTTT. Protein: CASSSLEVGELFF.

This clone was seen only a few times. The V call is TRBV5-1, the J call TRBJ2-7, with a possible D match to TRBD1 (5 bases). Germline V gene sequence: CDR1 SGHRS, CDR2 YFSETQ. There are 13 residues in the CDR3. V shed 4 bases and J shed 5 bases, with 13 bases lying between them. CDR3: CASSVRALDEQYF. The CDR3 coding sequence is TGCGCCAGCAGCGTCAGGGCCTTAGACGAGCAGTACTTC.

The chain recombines TRBV11-2 with TRBJ2-7, with a weak D call TRBD2 (6 bases). Germline V gene lookup returns CDR1 SGHAT and CDR2 FQNNGV. CDR3 length: 14 residues. V was trimmed by 6 bases and J by 5 bases, leaving 17 bases between them. CDR3 bases: TGTGCCAGCAGTGCCGGTGGGGGGAGGAACGAGCAGTACTTC. Translation: CASSAGGGRNEQYF.

In this sample, this clone turned up once. The chain is built from TRBV19 and TRBJ2-7; perhaps TRBD1 as D (6 bases). The germline V gene has CDR1 LNHDA and CDR2 SQIVND (reference sequence). Trimming shortened V by 2 bases and J by 3 bases, and 8 bases separated the two germline ends. The CDR3 loop spans 13 amino acids. Here the CDR3 reads CASSIMDSYEQYF. The CDR3 coding sequence is TGTGCCAGTAGTATAATGGACAGCTACGAGCAGTACTTC.